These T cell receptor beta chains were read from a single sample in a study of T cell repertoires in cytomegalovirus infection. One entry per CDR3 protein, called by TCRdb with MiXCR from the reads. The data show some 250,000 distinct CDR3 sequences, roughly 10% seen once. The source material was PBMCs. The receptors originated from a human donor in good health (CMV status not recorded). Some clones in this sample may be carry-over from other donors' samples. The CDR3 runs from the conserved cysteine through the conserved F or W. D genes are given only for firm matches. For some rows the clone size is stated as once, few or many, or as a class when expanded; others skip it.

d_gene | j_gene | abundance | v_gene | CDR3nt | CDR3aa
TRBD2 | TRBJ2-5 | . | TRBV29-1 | TGCAGCGTGGTAGCGGGGGGCCACCAAGAGACCCAGTACTTC | CSVVAGGHQETQYF
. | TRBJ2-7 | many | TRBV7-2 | TGTGCCAGCAGCTTACCTACTTCATCCGAGCAGTACTTC | CASSLPTSSEQYF
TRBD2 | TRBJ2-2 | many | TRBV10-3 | TGTGCCATCAGTGCGGGGGGGACCACCGGGGAGCTGTTTTTT | CAISAGGTTGELFF
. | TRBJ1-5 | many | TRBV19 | TGTGCCAGTAGAGGTCGGGGCGAATATCGGGATGATGGCAATCAGCCCCAGCATTTT | CASRGRGEYRDDGNQPQHF
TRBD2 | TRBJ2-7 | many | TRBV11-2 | TGTGCCAGCAGCTCCATAGCGGGAGGGCCCGGCGAGCAGTACTTC | CASSSIAGGPGEQYF
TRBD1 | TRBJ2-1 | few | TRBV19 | TGTGCCAGTAGTTCTCTACCGGGACAGGGGACCAATGAGCAGTTCTTC | CASSSLPGQGTNEQFF
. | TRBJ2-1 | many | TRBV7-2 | TGTGCCAGCAGCCGCGGGACTCGTGGTGCCGATGAGCAGTTCTTC | CASSRGTRGADEQFF
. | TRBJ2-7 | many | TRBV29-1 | TGCAGCGTCAAAGCACGCCCCGGGACTGCCGAGCAGTACTTC | CSVKARPGTAEQYF
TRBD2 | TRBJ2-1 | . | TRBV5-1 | TGCGCCAGCAGCTCGGGACTAGCGGGAGCGCCCGTTAACAATGAGCAGTTCTTC | CASSSGLAGAPVNNEQFF
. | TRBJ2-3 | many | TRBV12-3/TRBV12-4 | TGTGCCAGCAAACGGGACAAAGTGTCAGATACGCAGTATTTT | CASKRDKVSDTQYF
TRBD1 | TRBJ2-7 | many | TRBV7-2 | TGTGCCAGCAGCTTATTCTCCGGGACAGGGGAGTATGAGCAGTACTTC | CASSLFSGTGEYEQYF
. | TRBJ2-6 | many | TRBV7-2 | TGTGCCAGCAGCCGCCGGGGAGGATCCGGGGCCAACGTCCTGACTTTC | CASSRRGGSGANVLTF
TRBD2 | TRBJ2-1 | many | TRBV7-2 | TGTGCCAGCAGCCTAGCGGGAGTTCGGAATGAGCAGTTCTTC | CASSLAGVRNEQFF
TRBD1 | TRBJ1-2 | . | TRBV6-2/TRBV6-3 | TGTGCCAGCAGCCCCGACCGGGACAGGATTGCCCTTAACTATGGCTACACCTTC | CASSPDRDRIALNYGYTF
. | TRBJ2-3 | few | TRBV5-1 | TGCGCCAGCAGCTTTTCGGGCGGGACTAGCACAGATACGCAGTATTTT | CASSFSGGTSTDTQYF
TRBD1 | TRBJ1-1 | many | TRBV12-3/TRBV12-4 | TGTGCCAGCAGCGACAGGGGGAGAACTGAAGCTTTCTTT | CASSDRGRTEAFF
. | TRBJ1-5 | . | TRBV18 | TGTGCCAGCTACCTCGATCAGCCCCAGCATTTT | CASYLDQPQHF
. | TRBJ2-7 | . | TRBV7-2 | TGTGCCAGCAGCTTAGAAGGAGGGGGGCGGCCTCTTCAGTACTTC | CASSLEGGGRPLQYF
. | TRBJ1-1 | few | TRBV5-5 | TGTGCCAGCAGCGCGGGGTGGCTGAACACTGAAGCTTTCTTT | CASSAGWLNTEAFF
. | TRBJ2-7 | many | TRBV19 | TGTGCCAGTAGTATCGGGCAGGATCGCACCCACGAGCAGTACTTC | CASSIGQDRTHEQYF
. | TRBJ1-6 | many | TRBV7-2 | TGTGCCAGCAGCTTAATTTTTCCGGGGAATTCACCCCTCCACTTT | CASSLIFPGNSPLHF
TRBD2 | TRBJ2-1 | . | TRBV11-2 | TGTGCCAGCAGCCCCTATAGCGGGATAACATACAATGAGCAGTTCTTC | CASSPYSGITYNEQFF
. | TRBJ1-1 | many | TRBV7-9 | TGTGCCAGCAGCTTATCTCTCTTCGATACCGGGCTATCACCTAACACTGAAGCTTTCTTT | CASSLSLFDTGLSPNTEAFF
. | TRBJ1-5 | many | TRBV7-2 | TGTGCCAGCAGCTCCCACGGGGGGGGTCAGCCCCAGCATTTT | CASSSHGGGQPQHF
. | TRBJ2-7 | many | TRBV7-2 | TGTGCCAGCAGCCCGCGGGACGGGGACGAGCAGTACTTC | CASSPRDGDEQYF
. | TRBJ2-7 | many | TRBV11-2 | TGTGCCAGCAGCACTGGGCTAGTAAACGAGCAGTACTTC | CASSTGLVNEQYF
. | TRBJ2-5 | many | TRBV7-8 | TGTGCCAGCAGCCTCCGGGACTTTCAAGAGACCCAGTACTTC | CASSLRDFQETQYF
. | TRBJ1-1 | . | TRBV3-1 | TGTGCCAGCGGCTCAACAGGGTTCACCGAAGCTTTCTTT | CASGSTGFTEAFF
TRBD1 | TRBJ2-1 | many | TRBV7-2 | TGTGCCAGCAGCTTAGAGCCCGGGACAGGGAAGAATGAGCAGTTCTTC | CASSLEPGTGKNEQFF
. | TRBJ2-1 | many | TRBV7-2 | TGTGCCAGCAGCAGAGGGGGGGCCGGGACCTACAATGAGCAGTTCTTC | CASSRGGAGTYNEQFF
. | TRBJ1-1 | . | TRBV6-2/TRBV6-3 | TGTGCCAGCAGTTACCAACAGACGAACACTGAAGCTTTCTTT | CASSYQQTNTEAFF
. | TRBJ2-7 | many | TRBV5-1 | TGCGCCAGCAGCTTGGCCGACTATGCCCCCTACGAGCAGTACTTC | CASSLADYAPYEQYF
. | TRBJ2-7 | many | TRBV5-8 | TGTGCCAGCAGCGGCACCCCGGACAGTATCTACGAGCAGTACTTC | CASSGTPDSIYEQYF
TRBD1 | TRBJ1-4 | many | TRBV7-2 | TGTGCCAGCAGCCGACAGGGGGACGACGAAAAACTGTTTTTT | CASSRQGDDEKLFF
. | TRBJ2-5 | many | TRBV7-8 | TGTGCCAGCAGTTTCTACTCCAGAATGGAGACCCAGTACTTC | CASSFYSRMETQYF
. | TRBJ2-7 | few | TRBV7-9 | TGTGCCAGCAGCTCCCGTAGGACGGACACCTACGAGCAGTACTTC | CASSSRRTDTYEQYF
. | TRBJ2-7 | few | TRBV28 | TGTGCCAGCAGTGGGGGGGACAGGCCGCCGTACTTC | CASSGGDRPPYF
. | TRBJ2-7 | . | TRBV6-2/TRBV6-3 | TGTGCCAGGGCCATCGACGAGCAGTACTTC | CARAIDEQYF
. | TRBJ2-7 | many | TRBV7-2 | TGTGCCAGCAGCTTAGACGCGGCAGCCACCTCCTACGAGCAGTACTTC | CASSLDAAATSYEQYF
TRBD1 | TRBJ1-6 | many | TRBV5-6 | TGTGCCAGCAGTCGTCCGGGACAGGGGGCTTCACCCCTCCACTTT | CASSRPGQGASPLHF
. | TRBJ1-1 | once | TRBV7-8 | TGTGCCAGCAGCTTCTGGGAAGTGAGGACTGAAGCTTTCTTT | CASSFWEVRTEAFF
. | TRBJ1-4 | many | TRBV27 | TGTGCCAGCAGTCCCCTATTATCAACAGGAAAACTGTTTTTT | CASSPLLSTGKLFF